This T cell receptor delta chain was sequenced during a study of γδ T cells in repeated Plasmodium falciparum infection. Study-level background: The natural-infection arm compared Malian children under seasonal malaria with matched Australian children. Malaria-naive adults were infected with P. falciparum NF54 four times over roughly 600 days. Sampling occurred at baseline, pre-infection for selected infections, and 21 days post-infection. Some Malian samples span acute malaria episodes; others come from no-transmission periods.

TCRdb reprocessed the multiplex PCR reads through CATT. The sample lists about 51,000 delta-chain clones, roughly 2% occurring once. Bulk repertoires came from Vgamma9/Vdelta2+ or Vdelta2-negative gammadelta T cells flow-sorted from PBMC. The CDR3 consists of 17 residues. V was clipped by 1 base and J by 1 base; unmatched bases: 10. Germline CDR1 and CDR2: GEAIGNYY and EKD. Remarks on this clone: A far more abundant clone sits one base away, making this likely a read error. Within the sample, other DNA sequences also encode this same CDR3.

The chain links TRDV2 to TRDJ1; 8 bases fit TRDD3. TCRdb supplies no J gene; here it was assigned by aligning the nucleotide sequence to germline. This sequence was found in a pool of human donors (malaria-infected and uninfected, not separated). Specimen: gamma-delta T cells from blood. The CDR3 loop reads CACDTVGGSGVTDKLIF. The CDR3 DNA reads as TGTGCCTGTGACACTGTTGGGGGATCCGGGGTCACCGATAAACTCATCTTT.